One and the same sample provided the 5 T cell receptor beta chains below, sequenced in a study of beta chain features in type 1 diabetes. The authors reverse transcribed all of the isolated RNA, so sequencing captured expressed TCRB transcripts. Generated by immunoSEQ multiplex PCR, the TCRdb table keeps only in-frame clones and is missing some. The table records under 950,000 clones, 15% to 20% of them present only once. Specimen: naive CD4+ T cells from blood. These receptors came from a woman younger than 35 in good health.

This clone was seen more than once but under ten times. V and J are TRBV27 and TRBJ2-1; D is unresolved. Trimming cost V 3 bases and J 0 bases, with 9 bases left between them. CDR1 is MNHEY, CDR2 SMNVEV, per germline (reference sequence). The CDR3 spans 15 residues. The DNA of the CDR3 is TGTGCCAGCAGTTTGTTTAGCAGCTCCTACAATGAGCAGTTCTTC. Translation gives CASSLFSSSYNEQFF.

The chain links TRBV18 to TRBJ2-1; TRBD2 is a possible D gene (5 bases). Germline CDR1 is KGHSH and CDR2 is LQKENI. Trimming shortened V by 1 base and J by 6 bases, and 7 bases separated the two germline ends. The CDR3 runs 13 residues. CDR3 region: CASSPRGRNEQFF. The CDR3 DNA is TGTGCCAGCTCACCACGAGGGCGCAATGAGCAGTTCTTC.

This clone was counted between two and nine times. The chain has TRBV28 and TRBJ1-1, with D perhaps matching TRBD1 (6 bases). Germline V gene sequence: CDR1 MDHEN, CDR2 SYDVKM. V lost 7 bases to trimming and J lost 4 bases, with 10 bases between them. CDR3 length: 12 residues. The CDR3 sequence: CASTLQGTEAFF. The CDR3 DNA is TGTGCCAGCACCTTACAGGGCACTGAAGCTTTCTTT.

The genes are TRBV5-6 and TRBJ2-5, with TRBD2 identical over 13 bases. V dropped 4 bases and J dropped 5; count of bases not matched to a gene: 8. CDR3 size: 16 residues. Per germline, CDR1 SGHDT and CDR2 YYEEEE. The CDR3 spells CASSSGLAGVRETQYF. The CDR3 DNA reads TGTGCCAGCAGCAGTGGACTAGCGGGGGTTCGGGAGACCCAGTACTTC.

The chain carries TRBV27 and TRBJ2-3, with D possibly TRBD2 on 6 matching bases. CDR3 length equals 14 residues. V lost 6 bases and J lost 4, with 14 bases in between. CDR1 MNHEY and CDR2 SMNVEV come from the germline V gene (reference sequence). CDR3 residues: CASSSLGGADTQYF. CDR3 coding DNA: TGTGCCAGCAGCTCCCTGGGCGGGGCAGATACGCAGTATTTT.